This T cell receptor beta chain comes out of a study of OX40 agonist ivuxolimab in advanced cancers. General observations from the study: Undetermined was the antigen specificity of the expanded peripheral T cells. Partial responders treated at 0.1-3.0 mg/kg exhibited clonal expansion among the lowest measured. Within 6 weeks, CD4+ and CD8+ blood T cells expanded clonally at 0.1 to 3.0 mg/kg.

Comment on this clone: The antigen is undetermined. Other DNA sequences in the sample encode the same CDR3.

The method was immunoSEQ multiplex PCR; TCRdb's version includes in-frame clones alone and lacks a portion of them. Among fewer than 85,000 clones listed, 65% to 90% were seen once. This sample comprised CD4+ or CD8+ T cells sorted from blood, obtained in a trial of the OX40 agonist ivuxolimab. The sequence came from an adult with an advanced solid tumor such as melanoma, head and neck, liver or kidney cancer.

The CDR3 spells CASSLPPGANVLTF. Here the CDR3 DNA reads TGTGCCAGCAGCCTACCCCCTGGGGCCAACGTCCTGACTTTC. The chain couples TRBV7-9 to TRBJ2-6, with D uncertain. Looked up from germline, CDR1 is SEHNR and CDR2 is FQNEAQ (reference sequence). The V end was cut by 5 bases, the J end by 2 bases, with 7 bases between. The length of the CDR3 is 14 residues.